These 19 T cell receptor beta chains were all obtained from the same sample, sequenced in a study of blood T cell repertoires in COVID-19 (dated by TCRdb to 2018 to 2021). The protocol used for the library was the immunoSEQ multiplex PCR assay. What TCRdb holds here is the immuneACCESS table cut down to in-frame rearrangements. Part of the clones is not present; checked against another copy, under half of the missing clones reflect an unresolved V gene, and the others are unexplained. This sample comprises under 200,000 clones, 65% to 90% of them detected only once. The top ten hold less than 5.5% of the sample. Sequenced input: PBMCs or T cells enriched from blood (not recorded which). The origin of the receptors is a woman aged 55 to 70 with acute COVID-19.

V gene TRBV4-1 combines with J gene TRBJ1-1, with 7 positions matching TRBD1. CDR3 length: 16 residues. Trimming removed 1 base from V and 0 bases from J; junction bases left unmatched: 5. Germline CDR1 MGHRA, CDR2 YSYEKL. The CDR3 DNA is TGCGCCAGCAGCCAAGGTAGGGGGCGATTGAACACTGAAGCTTTCTTT. It encodes CASSQGRGRLNTEAFF.

The chain carries TRBV7-2 and TRBJ2-7; no reliable D call. Per the germline V gene, CDR1 is SGHTA and CDR2 is FQGNSA. The ends were cut back, 2 bases at V and 0 bases at J, with 5 bases in the middle. The CDR3 covers 13 residues. This CDR3 is CASSLPHSYEQYF. CDR3 DNA: TGTGCCAGCAGCTTACCCCACTCCTACGAGCAGTACTTC.

The V gene is TRBV9, the J gene TRBJ1-1, with a weak D call TRBD1 (6 bases). This CDR3 spans 14 amino acids. Between the trimmed V and J ends, which lost 5 bases and 8 bases, there was a span of 19 bases. Germline loops: CDR1 SGDLS, CDR2 YYNGEE. The CDR3 spells CASRLAAETGEAFF. The CDR3 region has the DNA TGTGCCAGCAGGTTAGCCGCCGAGACAGGAGAAGCTTTCTTT.

The chain recombines TRBV5-4 with TRBJ2-2; 9 nucleotides agree with TRBD2. Germline-derived CDR1 and CDR2 are SGHNT and YYREEE (reference sequence). This CDR3 has 19 amino acids. Trimming took 0 bases from V and 9 from J; bases not matched to a gene: 18. Written as DNA, the CDR3 is TGTGCCAGCAGCTTGGAAGGGAGCCTATTGGCGGGAGGGGCGAGGGAGCTGTTTTTT. It specifies CASSLEGSLLAGGARELFF.

The gene calls are TRBV3-1 (or the pseudogene TRBV3-2) and TRBJ2-7, with 9 bases matching TRBD1. Germline V gene data show CDR1 as LGHDT and CDR2 as YNNKEL (reference sequence). This CDR3 comprises 14 residues. Trimming at V came to 11 bases and at J to 4 bases, leaving 12 bases not matched to a gene. CDR3 region: CAGVGGQGLYEQYV. The DNA of the CDR3 is TGTGCCGGGGTTGGGGGACAGGGCTTGTACGAGCAGTACGTC.

In this sample, this clone turned up once. CDR3 protein: CASSQEASGGLAKNIQYF. The CDR3 DNA reads TGCGCCAGCAGCCAAGAAGCTAGCGGGGGGCTAGCCAAAAACATTCAGTACTTC. The chain joins TRBV4-3 to TRBJ2-4, with 11 bases fitting TRBD2. CDR3 size: 18 residues. Germline trimming cut 0 bases from V and 0 bases from J; bases unmatched to any gene: 4. Germline CDR1 reads LGHNA; CDR2 reads YSLEER.

In DNA form, the CDR3 reads TGTGCCAGCAGCTTGGGAAGGGGACTGTTCACAGATACGCAGTATTTT. Translation gives CASSLGRGLFTDTQYF. The rearrangement uses TRBV11-2 and TRBJ2-3, with D tentatively TRBD2 (6 bases). Germline V lookup: CDR1 SGHAT, CDR2 FQNNGV. The CDR3 sequence is 16 residues long. Trimming cost V 3 bases and J 2 bases, with 15 bases left between them.

This chain uses TRBV30 with TRBJ2-3; 9 bases agree with TRBD1. V lost 5 bases and J lost 0; bases outside the gene matches: 6. This CDR3 has 15 amino acids. The germline CDR1 and CDR2 sequences are GTSNPN and SVGIG (reference sequence). CDR3 nucleotide sequence: TGTGCCTGGGAGGGACAGGGCTCTAGCACAGATACGCAGTATTTT. The encoded protein is CAWEGQGSSTDTQYF.

This clone was observed a single time. The chain uses TRBV19 and TRBJ2-7; 12 bases align to TRBD2. CDR1 and CDR2 (germline): LNHDA, SQIVND (reference sequence). The V gene end was trimmed by 4 bases and the J gene end by 3 bases; junction bases not matched to a gene: 4. The CDR3 is 15 residues long. The CDR3 reads CASSSTSGGHYEQYV. CDR3 in DNA: TGTGCCAGTAGTAGTACTAGCGGGGGGCACTACGAGCAGTACGTC.

The chain combines TRBV29-1 with TRBJ1-1; D uncertain. Trimming cost V 4 bases and J 0 bases, with 12 bases left between them. Germline V lookup: CDR1 SQVTM, CDR2 ANQGSEA. The CDR3 consists of 14 residues. The CDR3 DNA reads as TGCAGCGTTGGGGGAGGTCCTATGAACACTGAAGCTTTCTTT. It translates to CSVGGGPMNTEAFF.

V gene TRBV12-5 combines with J gene TRBJ2-1; D ambiguous. CDR3 length equals 15 residues. V gave up 1 base and J gave up 4 bases, with 11 bases separating them. Germline V lookup: CDR1 LGHNT, CDR2 FRNRAP. The CDR3 region is CASGLGSTTYNEQFF. DNA of the CDR3: TGTGCTAGTGGTTTGGGATCGACAACGTACAATGAGCAGTTCTTC.

J is TRBJ2-1 and V is TRBV3-1 (or the pseudogene TRBV3-2), with D tentatively TRBD2 (6 bases). This CDR3 is built from 11 residues. Germline CDR1 and CDR2: LGHDT and YNNKEL (reference sequence). Trimming pared 5 bases from V and 12 bases from J, leaving 11 bases between. The CDR3 spells CASSIREWQFF. CDR3 sequence (DNA): TGTGCCAGCAGCATCCGGGAGTGGCAGTTCTTC.

This clone is a singleton in its sample. The chain couples TRBV6-5 to TRBJ1-6, with no clear D. Germline loops: CDR1 MNHEY, CDR2 SVGAGI. V lost 2 bases to trimming and J lost 7 bases, with 15 bases between them. The CDR3 extends over 16 amino acids. This CDR3 is CASSYTGPAGNSPLHF. CDR3 nucleotide sequence: TGTGCCAGCAGTTACACCGGTCCTGCGGGCAATTCACCCCTCCACTTT.

J is TRBJ2-1 and V is TRBV11-2, with D possibly TRBD2 on 5 matching bases. The V end was cut by 7 bases, the J end by 2 bases, with 12 bases between. Per germline, CDR1 SGHAT and CDR2 FQNNGV. The CDR3 runs to 14 residues. CDR3 coding DNA: TGTGCCAGCACCCTTGGAGGAACCTACAATGAGCAGTTCTTC. Amino acids: CASTLGGTYNEQFF.

The J gene is TRBJ1-2, the V gene TRBV12-3 or TRBV12-4, with D perhaps matching TRBD1 (5 bases). The germline V and J ends were trimmed by 2 bases and 8 bases, with 12 bases remaining between them. The length of the CDR3 is 13 residues. The CDR3 here is CASSLRQGGGYTF. The CDR3 nucleotides are TGTGCCAGCAGTTTAAGGCAGGGAGGGGGCTACACCTTC.

This clone was observed a single time. The chain carries TRBV2 and TRBJ2-1; 12 bases agree with TRBD2. V lost 9 bases and J lost 4; bases outside the gene matches: 7. There are 15 residues in the CDR3. The germline V gene encodes CDR1 SNHLY and CDR2 FYNNEI. CDR3 in amino acids: CARRTSGGTYNEQFF. The CDR3 DNA follows: TGTGCCAGACGTACTAGCGGGGGGACATACAATGAGCAGTTCTTC.

The chain joins TRBV5-1 to TRBJ2-7, with D tentatively TRBD1 (6 bases). The V gene's germline CDR1 is SGHRS and CDR2 YFSETQ. The CDR3 has 13 amino acids. V lost 0 bases to trimming and J lost 3 bases, with 7 bases between them. This CDR3 reads CASSLETGYEQYV. Here the CDR3 DNA reads TGCGCCAGCAGCTTGGAGACAGGCTACGAGCAGTACGTC.

This chain connects TRBV7-8 to TRBJ2-2, with D unresolved. Between the trimmed V and J ends, which lost 5 bases and 5 bases, there was a span of 6 bases. CDR3 length equals 12 residues. Germline loops: CDR1 SGHVS, CDR2 FQNEAQ. CDR3 DNA: TGTGCCAGCAGCCTGGAGACCGGGGAGCTGTTTTTT. It translates to CASSLETGELFF.

V gene TRBV18 combines with J gene TRBJ1-2, with 7 bases that match TRBD1. The CDR3 is 13 residues long. CDR1 and CDR2 (germline): KGHSH, LQKENI. V was pared by 6 bases and J by 4 bases, with 5 bases of the junction left unmatched. In nucleotides, the CDR3 is TGTGCCAGCTCGGCGGGACAGTCCTATGGCTACACCTTC. Translated, it gives CASSAGQSYGYTF.